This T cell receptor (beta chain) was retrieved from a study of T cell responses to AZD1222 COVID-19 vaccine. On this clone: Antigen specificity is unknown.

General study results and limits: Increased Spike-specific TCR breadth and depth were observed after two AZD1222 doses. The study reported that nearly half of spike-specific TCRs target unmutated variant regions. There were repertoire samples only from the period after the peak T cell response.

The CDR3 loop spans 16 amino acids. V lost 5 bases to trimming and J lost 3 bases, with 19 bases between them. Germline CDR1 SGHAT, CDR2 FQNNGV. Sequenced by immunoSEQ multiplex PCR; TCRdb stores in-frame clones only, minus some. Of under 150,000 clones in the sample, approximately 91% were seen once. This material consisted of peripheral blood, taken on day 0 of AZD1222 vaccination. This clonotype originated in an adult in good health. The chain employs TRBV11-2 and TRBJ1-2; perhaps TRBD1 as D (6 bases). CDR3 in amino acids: CASSLQGTGRYYGYTF. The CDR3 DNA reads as TGTGCCAGCAGCCTCCAAGGAACAGGGCGGTACTATGGCTACACCTTC.